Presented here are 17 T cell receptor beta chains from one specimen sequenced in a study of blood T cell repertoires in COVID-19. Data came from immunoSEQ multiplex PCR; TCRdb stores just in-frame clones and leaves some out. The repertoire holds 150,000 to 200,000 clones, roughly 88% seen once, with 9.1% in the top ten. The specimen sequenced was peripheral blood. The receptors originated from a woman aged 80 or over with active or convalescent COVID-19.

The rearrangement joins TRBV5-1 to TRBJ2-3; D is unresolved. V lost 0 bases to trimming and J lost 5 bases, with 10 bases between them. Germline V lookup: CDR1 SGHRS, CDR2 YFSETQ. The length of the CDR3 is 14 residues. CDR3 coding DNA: TGCGCCAGCAGCTTGGCTGCGGATTTAGATACGCAGTATTTT. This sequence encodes CASSLAADLDTQYF.

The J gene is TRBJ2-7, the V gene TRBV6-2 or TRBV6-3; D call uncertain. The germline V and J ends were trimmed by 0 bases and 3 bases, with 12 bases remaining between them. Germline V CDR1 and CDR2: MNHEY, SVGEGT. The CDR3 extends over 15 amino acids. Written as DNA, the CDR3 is TGTGCCAGCAGTTACTCGAAAGAGTTTATCTACGAGCAGTACTTC. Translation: CASSYSKEFIYEQYF.

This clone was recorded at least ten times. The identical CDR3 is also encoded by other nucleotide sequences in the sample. CDR3 amino acids: CASSGDRGRIPYEQYF. CDR3 DNA sequence: TGTGCCAGCAGCGGGGACAGGGGGCGTATTCCCTACGAGCAGTACTTC. The V call is TRBV5-8, the J call TRBJ2-7; 12 bases agree with TRBD1. Germline V CDR1 and CDR2: SGHTS, YDEGEE. The CDR3 sequence is 16 residues long. With V trimmed by 4 bases and J by 2 bases, 7 bases remained unmatched.

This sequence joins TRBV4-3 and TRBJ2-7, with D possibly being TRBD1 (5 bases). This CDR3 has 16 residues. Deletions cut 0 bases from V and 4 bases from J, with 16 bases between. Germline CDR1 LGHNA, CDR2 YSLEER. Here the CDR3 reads CASSQDWGGVGYEQYF. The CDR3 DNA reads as TGCGCCAGCAGCCAAGACTGGGGCGGAGTTGGGTACGAGCAGTACTTC.

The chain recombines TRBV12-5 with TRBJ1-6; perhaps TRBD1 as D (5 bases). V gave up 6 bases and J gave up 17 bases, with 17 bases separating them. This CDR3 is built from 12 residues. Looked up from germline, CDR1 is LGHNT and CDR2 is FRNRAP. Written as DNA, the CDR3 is TGTGCTAGTGGGCAGGACAAGGCTCATATCCACTTT. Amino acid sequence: CASGQDKAHIHF. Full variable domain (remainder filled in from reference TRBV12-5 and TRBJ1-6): DARVTQTPRHKVTEMGQEVTMRCQPILGHNTVFWYRQTMMQGLELLAYFRNRAPLDDSGMPKDRFSAEMPDATLATLKIQPSEPRDSAVYFCASGQDKAHIHFGNGTRLTVT.

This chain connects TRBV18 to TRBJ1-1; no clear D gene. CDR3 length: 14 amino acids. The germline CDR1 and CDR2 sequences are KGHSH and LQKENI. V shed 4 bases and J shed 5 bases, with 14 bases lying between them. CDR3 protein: CASSLIQPGTEAFF. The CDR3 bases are TGTGCCAGCTCACTCATACAACCGGGGACTGAAGCTTTCTTT.

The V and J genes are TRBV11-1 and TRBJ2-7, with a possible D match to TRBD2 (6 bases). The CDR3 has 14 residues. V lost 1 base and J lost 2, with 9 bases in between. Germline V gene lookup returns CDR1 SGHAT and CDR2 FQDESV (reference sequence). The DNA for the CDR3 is TGTGCCAGCAGCTTAGTTGGGACTCCCTACGAGCAGTACTTC. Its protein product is CASSLVGTPYEQYF.

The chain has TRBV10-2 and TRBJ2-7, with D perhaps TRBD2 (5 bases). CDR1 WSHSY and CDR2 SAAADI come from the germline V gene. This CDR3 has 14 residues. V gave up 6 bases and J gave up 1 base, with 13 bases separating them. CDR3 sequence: CASRRGQLSYEQYF. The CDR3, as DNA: TGCGCCAGCAGAAGAGGGCAACTATCCTACGAGCAGTACTTC.

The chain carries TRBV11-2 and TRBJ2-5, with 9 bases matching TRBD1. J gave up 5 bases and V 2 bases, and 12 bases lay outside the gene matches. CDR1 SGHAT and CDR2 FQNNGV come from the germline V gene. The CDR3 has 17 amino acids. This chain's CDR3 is CASSLFRQGVTQETQYF. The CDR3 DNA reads TGTGCCAGCAGCTTATTCCGACAGGGGGTTACCCAGGAGACCCAGTACTTC.

CDR3 amino acids: CASSLQGYGNTIYF. In DNA, the CDR3 is TGTGCCAGCAGCTTACAGGGGTACGGAAACACCATATATTTT. The chain recombines TRBV6-5 with TRBJ1-3; 7 nucleotides align to TRBD1. Germline values: CDR1 MNHEY, CDR2 SVGAGI. The V and J ends lost 6 bases and 4 bases, in that order; junction bases with no gene match: 6. This CDR3 is 14 amino acids long.

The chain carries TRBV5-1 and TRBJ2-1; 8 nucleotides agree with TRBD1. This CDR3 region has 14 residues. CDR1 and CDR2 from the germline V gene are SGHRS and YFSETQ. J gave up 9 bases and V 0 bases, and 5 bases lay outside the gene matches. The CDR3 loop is CASSLADRDLEQFF. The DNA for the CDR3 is TGCGCCAGCAGCTTGGCGGACAGGGATCTTGAGCAGTTCTTC.

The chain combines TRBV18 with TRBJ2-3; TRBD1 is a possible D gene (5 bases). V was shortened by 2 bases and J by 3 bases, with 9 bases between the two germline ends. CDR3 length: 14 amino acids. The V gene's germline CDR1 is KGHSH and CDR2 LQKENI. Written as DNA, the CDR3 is TGTGCCAGCTCACCAGGCAGGGTGACAGATACGCAGTATTTT. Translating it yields CASSPGRVTDTQYF.

CDR3 in amino acids: CASSFRGPTNEKLFF. In nucleotides, the CDR3 is TGTGCCAGCAGCTTTAGGGGGCCCACTAATGAAAAACTGTTTTTT. This chain links TRBV6-5 with TRBJ1-4; 7 nucleotides line up with TRBD1. The germline gives CDR1 MNHEY, CDR2 SVGAGI. V lost 6 bases, J lost 2 bases, and 6 bases stayed unmatched. This CDR3 comprises 15 residues.

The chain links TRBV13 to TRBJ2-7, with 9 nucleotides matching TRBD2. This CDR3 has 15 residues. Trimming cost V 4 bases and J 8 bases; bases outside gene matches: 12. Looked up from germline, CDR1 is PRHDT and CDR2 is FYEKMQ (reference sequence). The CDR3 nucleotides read TGTGCCAGCAGCTCCAGCCTCCTGACTAGCGGCCAGCAGTACTTC. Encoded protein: CASSSSLLTSGQQYF. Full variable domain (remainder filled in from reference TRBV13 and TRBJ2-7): AAGVIQSPRHLIKEKRETATLKCYPIPRHDTVYWYQQGPGQDPQFLISFYEKMQSDKGSIPDRFSAQQFSDYHSELNMSSLELGDSALYFCASSSSLLTSGQQYFGPGTRLTVT.

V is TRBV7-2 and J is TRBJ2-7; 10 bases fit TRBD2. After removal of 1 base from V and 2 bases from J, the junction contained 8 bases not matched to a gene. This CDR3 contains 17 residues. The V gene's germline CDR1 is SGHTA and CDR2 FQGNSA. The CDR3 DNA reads TGTGCCAGCAGCTTAGAAACTAGCGGGGCGAGGGCCTACGAGCAGTACTTC. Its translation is CASSLETSGARAYEQYF.

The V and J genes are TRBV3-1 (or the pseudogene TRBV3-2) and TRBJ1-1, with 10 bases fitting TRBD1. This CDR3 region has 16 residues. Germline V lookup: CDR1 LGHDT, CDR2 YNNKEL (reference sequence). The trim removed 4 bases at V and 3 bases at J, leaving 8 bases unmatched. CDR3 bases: TGTGCCAGCAGCCGCCGACTGGGACAGGGGCACACTGAAGCTTTCTTT. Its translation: CASSRRLGQGHTEAFF.

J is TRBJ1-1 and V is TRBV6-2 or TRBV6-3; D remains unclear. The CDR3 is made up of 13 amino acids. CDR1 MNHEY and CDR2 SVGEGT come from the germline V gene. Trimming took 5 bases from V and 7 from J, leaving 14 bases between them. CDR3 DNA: TGTGCCAGCAGTCATCCCGAGGGCAATGAAGCTTTCTTT. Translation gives CASSHPEGNEAFF.